This is a list of T cell receptor beta chains from one sample in a study of control samples from healthy donors and cancer patients. Here immunoSEQ multiplex PCR was the method, and the copy in TCRdb shows in-frame clones only, minus some. The table includes tens of thousands of clones, more than 75% detected once. The specimen sequenced was PBMCs. The receptors were gathered from a woman in her forties or fifties with head and neck cancer. Both conserved end residues are part of each CDR3. D genes are given only for firm matches. The size entry is marked missing in some rows and otherwise reads once, few, many or a size class.

cdr3_length	v_call	clone_size	d_call	j_call	cdr3_aa	cdr3_nt
14	TRBV27	NA	NA	TRBJ1-3	CASRPGGSGNTIYF	TGTGCCAGCCGCCCTGGGGGCTCTGGAAACACCATATATTTT
15	TRBV5-1	once	TRBD1	TRBJ2-1	CASSLDRGGPNEQFF	TGCGCCAGCAGCTTGGACAGGGGCGGCCCCAATGAGCAGTTCTTC
16	TRBV6-1	NA	TRBD2	TRBJ2-3	CASSGVAGGIPREQYF	TGTGCCAGCAGTGGAGTAGCGGGGGGGATCCCGAGGGAGCAGTATTTT
15	TRBV5-6	NA	NA	TRBJ1-6	CASSLMGHGASPLHF	TGTGCCAGCAGCTTGATGGGGCACGGAGCTTCACCCCTCCACTTT
17	TRBV19	NA	TRBD1	TRBJ1-5	CASSSQTGVGGNQPQHF	TGTGCCAGTAGTTCCCAGACAGGGGTCGGTGGTAATCAGCCCCAGCATTTT
15	TRBV9	NA	NA	TRBJ1-1	CASSVGAGMNTEAFF	TGTGCCAGCAGCGTAGGGGCAGGGATGAACACTGAAGCTTTCTTT
16	TRBV7-8	NA	NA	TRBJ1-2	CASSPRTGGPNYGYTF	TGTGCCAGCAGCCCACGGACGGGGGGCCCAAACTATGGCTACACCTTC
18	TRBV9	NA	TRBD1	TRBJ1-1	CASSVTQSTGEGFAEAFF	TGTGCCAGCAGCGTAACTCAAAGCACAGGGGAGGGTTTCGCTGAAGCTTTCTTT
17	TRBV5-4	NA	TRBD2	TRBJ2-2	CASSSTSGGAGTGELFF	TGTGCCAGCAGCTCGACTAGCGGGGGGGCGGGCACCGGGGAGCTGTTTTTT
16	TRBV5-5	NA	TRBD1	TRBJ1-6	CASSLNRRGGHSPLHF	TGTGCCAGCAGCCTCAACCGTCGAGGGGGCCATTCACCCCTCCACTTT
13	TRBV6-2/TRBV6-3	once	NA	TRBJ2-1	CASSPIRNNEQFF	TGTGCCAGCAGCCCCATTAGAAACAATGAGCAGTTCTTC
14	TRBV6-5	NA	NA	TRBJ1-2	CAAGGGRRLYGYTF	TGTGCCGCCGGTGGAGGGAGGCGTCTTTATGGCTACACCTTC
13	TRBV6-5	once	TRBD1	TRBJ2-7	CASSTRDSHEQYF	TGTGCCAGCAGTACTAGGGACAGTCACGAGCAGTACTTC
16	TRBV4-2	NA	NA	TRBJ1-2	CASSQEHRAQGSGYTF	TGTGCCAGCAGCCAAGAGCATCGGGCCCAGGGGTCTGGCTACACCTTC
13	TRBV12-3/TRBV12-4	NA	NA	TRBJ1-1	CASSGGTYTEAFF	TGTGCCAGCAGTGGAGGAACCTACACTGAAGCTTTCTTT
11	TRBV19	NA	NA	TRBJ1-2	CAATDLYGYTF	TGTGCCGCGACGGACCTCTACGGCTACACCTTC
14	TRBV7-2	NA	TRBD2	TRBJ2-1	CASSPTAGVDEQFF	TGTGCCAGCAGCCCCACAGCGGGGGTCGATGAGCAGTTCTTC
15	TRBV18	NA	NA	TRBJ2-5	CASSPPTGFQETQYF	TGTGCCAGCTCACCACCGACGGGCTTCCAAGAGACCCAGTACTTC
16	TRBV19	NA	TRBD1	TRBJ1-5	CASSIVAGQGAQPQHF	TGTGCCAGTAGTATAGTTGCGGGACAGGGGGCCCAGCCCCAGCATTTT
14	TRBV7-9	NA	NA	TRBJ1-2	CASTYSPANYGYTF	TGTGCCAGCACCTACTCCCCTGCTAACTATGGCTACACCTTC
13	TRBV15	NA	NA	TRBJ2-7	CATSLRRGDEQYF	TGTGCCACCAGCCTAAGGAGGGGTGACGAGCAGTACTTC
17	TRBV5-1	NA	TRBD1	TRBJ1-6	CASSPTSRGLGSSPLHF	TGCGCCAGCAGCCCTACTTCCAGGGGGCTAGGTTCTTCACCCCTCCACTTT
15	TRBV28	NA	TRBD1	TRBJ2-7	CASSLGARGQGEQYF	TGTGCCAGCAGTTTAGGCGCCAGGGGGCAAGGCGAGCAGTACTTC
16	TRBV28	NA	NA	TRBJ2-3	CASSVHDYSTTDTQYF	TGTGCCAGCAGTGTCCATGACTATTCTACCACAGATACGCAGTATTTT
18	TRBV4-1	NA	NA	TRBJ1-6	CASSQESVGQFDNSPLHF	TGCGCCAGCAGCCAAGAGAGCGTAGGGCAGTTCGATAATTCACCCCTCCACTTT
14	TRBV2	few	TRBD2	TRBJ2-5	CASSDWGGKETQYF	TGTGCCAGCAGTGATTGGGGGGGGAAAGAGACCCAGTACTTC
15	TRBV4-1	NA	TRBD1	TRBJ1-5	CASSQPDRDGQPQHF	TGCGCCAGCAGCCAACCCGACAGGGACGGTCAGCCCCAGCATTTT
14	TRBV14	few	NA	TRBJ2-5	CASSLDRIQETQYF	TGTGCCAGCAGCCTTGACAGGATACAAGAGACCCAGTACTTC
16	TRBV6-5	NA	TRBD2	TRBJ2-3	CASSSGLRGTTDTQYF	TGTGCCAGCAGTTCCGGCTTGCGGGGGACCACAGATACGCAGTATTTT
14	TRBV6-5	NA	NA	TRBJ2-3	CASQGLISTDTQYF	TGTGCCAGCCAAGGACTAATTAGCACAGATACGCAGTATTTT
13	TRBV5-1	NA	NA	TRBJ2-2	CASSSPGTGELFF	TGCGCCAGCAGCTCTCCGGGCACCGGGGAGCTGTTTTTT
15	TRBV5-1	NA	NA	TRBJ1-2	CASTQGGAENYGYTF	TGCGCCAGCACCCAGGGTGGGGCGGAAAACTATGGCTACACCTTC
17	TRBV7-2	NA	TRBD2	TRBJ2-2	CASSLGSGESNTGELFF	TGTGCCAGCAGCTTGGGTAGCGGGGAATCGAACACCGGGGAGCTGTTTTTT
13	TRBV7-3	NA	NA	TRBJ2-3	CASSPGLHDTQYF	TGTGCCAGCAGCCCCGGGTTACATGATACGCAGTATTTT